Reported below is one T cell receptor (beta chain). Its antigen is still unknown. CDR1 SGHDN and CDR2 FVKESK come from the germline V gene. Trimming stripped 5 bases from V and 1 base from J, with 11 bases between. This CDR3 contains 14 residues. Using a J-beta primer mix together with a sample-barcoded 5' primer, a second PCR was run for about 6 to 11 cycles. TCRdb redid the calling of the 5' RACE reads with MiXCR, one entry per CDR3 protein. The sample shows about 1.6 million distinct CDR3 sequences, about 35% of them seen only once. These data belong to a study of blood T cells in healthy people across ages. Study results and caveats: Age brought a roughly linear fall in TCR beta diversity measured per million T cells. Using unsorted PBMCs precluded a conclusive naive versus antigen-experienced comparison. A strong correlation between TCR beta diversity and naive T cell percentage was seen.

A minimum of 6 micrograms of total RNA was extracted per sample. The sequence was obtained from a woman in her 30s in good health. The chain combines TRBV14 with TRBJ1-2; D unclear. The sequenced material came from blood. The CDR3 loop reads CASSAQTDNYGYTF. The DNA of the CDR3 is TGTGCCAGCAGCGCCCAGACGGATAACTATGGCTACACCTTC.